In its sample, the clone carrying this T cell receptor beta chain was seen many times. In patients aged 18 to 65, hyperthyroidism was newly diagnosed, with duration under 2 months. Trimming stripped 5 bases from V and 6 bases from J, with 16 bases between. Germline V CDR1 and CDR2: MNHEY, SMNVEV (reference sequence). The CDR3 sequence is 14 residues long. This entry belongs to a study of T cells in Graves' hyperthyroidism and ophthalmopathy. The TCR beta CDR3 regions underwent amplification using RNA transcripts as the source. Using the HTBI primer set, a first-round RT-PCR was run on the TCR CDR3. TCRdb reprocessed the multiplex PCR reads with MiXCR, giving one entry per CDR3 protein. The sample shows hundreds of thousands of distinct CDR3 sequences, over 15% of them seen only once.

This chain joins TRBV27 and TRBJ1-1; no clear D. The clonotype comes from a woman between 18 and 29 years old with Graves' hyperthyroidism. The sample comprised blood. CDR3 DNA: TGTGCCAGCAGTCTAAGTTTCAGGTCCGCTGAAGCTTTCTTT. Protein sequence: CASSLSFRSAEAFF.